What follows describes a single T cell receptor beta chain. Its antigen remains unknown. The data stem from a study of T cell clonotyping in hematopoietic cell transplantation. Overall study results and limits: At the given depth, recipient repertoires were over 95% de novo clonotypes. Broader posttransplant TCR repertoire diversity was predicted by graft donor and pretransplant recipient Inverse Simpson Index values. Pathologically expanded recipient clonotypes increased progressively from day 30 to day 180 as diversity fell. CD4 and CD8 repertoire contributions could not be separated without sorting.

The V and J ends lost 6 bases and 5 bases respectively, with 5 bases between them. Germline V gene sequence: CDR1 DFQATT, CDR2 SNEGSKA (reference sequence). The CDR3 has 10 amino acids. Assay used: immunoSEQ multiplex PCR; TCRdb lists only in-frame clones, some missing. Among tens of thousands of clones listed, 95% were seen once. The source of this sequence is a man aged 30 to 39 in good health. Some clones in this sample may be carry-over from other donors' samples. Sequencing was carried out using peripheral blood mononuclear cells. The rearrangement joins TRBV20-1 to TRBJ2-4; D is unclear. DNA for the CDR3: TGCAGTGCAGCAGAAAACATTCAGTACTTC. Amino acid sequence: CSAAENIQYF.